The 25 T cell receptor beta chains reported below all come from one sample, sequenced in a study of control samples from healthy donors and cancer patients. Assay used: immunoSEQ multiplex PCR; TCRdb lists only in-frame clones, some missing. The profile shows about 40,000 clones, roughly 90% of them singletons. Sequenced material: blood. These receptors came from a woman aged 45-65 years in good health.

The chain has TRBV18 and TRBJ1-3; 10 bases fit TRBD1. The germline CDR1 and CDR2 sequences are KGHSH and LQKENI. The CDR3 consists of 14 residues. V was pared by 10 bases and J by 2 bases, with 5 bases of the junction left unmatched. The chain's CDR3 is CATSDRGAGNTIYF. Here the CDR3 DNA reads TGTGCCACCTCGGACAGGGGGGCTGGAAACACCATATATTTT.

The chain is built from TRBV6-5 and TRBJ1-1, with 7 nucleotides matching TRBD1. After removal of 7 bases from V and 6 bases from J, the junction contained 5 bases not matched to a gene. The CDR3 contains 12 residues. Germline loops: CDR1 MNHEY, CDR2 SVGAGI. This chain's CDR3 is CASKAGTAEAFF. The CDR3 nucleotides read TGTGCCAGCAAAGCCGGGACAGCTGAAGCTTTCTTT.

The chain carries TRBV5-4 and TRBJ1-2, with TRBD1 matching 7 bases. Germline V gene lookup returns CDR1 SGHNT and CDR2 YYREEE (reference sequence). The CDR3 contains 15 residues. V lost 4 bases, J lost 3 bases, and 9 bases stayed unmatched. Here the CDR3 DNA reads TGTGCCAGCAGCCTTAAATCGGGACAGTACTATGGCTACACCTTC. Its protein is CASSLKSGQYYGYTF.

The chain is built from TRBV27 and TRBJ2-4, with 9 bases fitting TRBD1. Germline assignment: CDR1 MNHEY and CDR2 SMNVEV (reference sequence). Trimming cost V 8 bases and J 8 bases; bases outside gene matches: 13. The CDR3 length is 15 residues. Here the CDR3 reads CASGLGTGISDIQYF. The CDR3 DNA reads as TGTGCCAGCGGGTTGGGGACAGGGATTAGTGACATTCAGTACTTC.

The chain combines TRBV6-1 with TRBJ1-2; tentative D call: TRBD1 (5 bases). V lost 3 bases to trimming and J lost 3 bases, with 14 bases between them. Germline CDR1 reads MNHNS; CDR2 reads SASEGT. This CDR3 has 15 residues. The CDR3 nucleotides are TGTGCCAGCAGTGAGGCCGCCGGGGGTCACTATGGCTACACCTTC. Amino acid sequence: CASSEAAGGHYGYTF.

The chain combines TRBV7-2 with TRBJ2-2, with a weak D call TRBD1 (6 bases). The CDR3 is 14 residues long. From germline, CDR1 is SGHTA and CDR2 FQGNSA. Trimming stripped 5 bases from V and 7 bases from J, with 14 bases between. CDR3: CASSHRVRYGELFF. CDR3 nucleotide sequence: TGTGCCAGCAGCCACAGGGTTAGGTACGGGGAGCTGTTTTTT.

The rearrangement uses TRBV7-2 and TRBJ1-2; TRBD1 might be the D (5 bases). This CDR3 region has 15 residues. Germline V gives CDR1 SGHTA, CDR2 FQGNSA. Trimming stripped 5 bases from V and 1 base from J, with 14 bases between. CDR3 in amino acids: CASSHPGRNNYGYTF. The CDR3, as DNA: TGTGCCAGCAGCCATCCGGGACGGAATAACTATGGCTACACCTTC. The full variable domain, rest sourced from reference TRBV7-2 and TRBJ1-2, is GAGVSQSPSNKVTEKGKDVELRCDPISGHTALYWYRQSLGQGLEFLIYFQGNSAPDKSGLPSDRFSAERTGGSVSTLTIQRTQQEDSAVYLCASSHPGRNNYGYTFGSGTRLTVV.

The rearrangement joins TRBV6-5 to TRBJ2-3, with TRBD1 matching 9 bases. The CDR3 length is 15 residues. J gave up 1 base and V 7 bases, and 6 bases lay outside the gene matches. Per germline, CDR1 MNHEY and CDR2 SVGAGI. The CDR3 loop reads CASMLQGAGTDTQYF. CDR3 DNA: TGTGCCAGCATGCTACAGGGGGCTGGCACAGATACGCAGTATTTT.

The chain carries TRBV21-1 and TRBJ2-7; no DNA check was done on the table's D call, TRBD2. TRBV21-1 is listed as a pseudogene. The CDR3 length is 19 residues. The CDR3, as DNA: TGTGCCAGCAGCATTCTCCGGGACAGTAAGCTCGGGGGGGGCTACGAGCAGTACTTC. As protein: CASSILRDSKLGGGYEQYF.

This clone was seen just once. This chain links TRBV10-3 with TRBJ1-4; maybe TRBD1 (5 bases). V was cut by 0 bases and J by 5 bases, with 13 bases left in between. The V gene's germline CDR1 is ENHRY and CDR2 SYGVKD. The CDR3 totals 16 residues. In DNA, the CDR3 is TGTGCCATCAGTGAGTCGGGACCTAGCGGAAATGAAAAACTGTTTTTT. This gives the protein CAISESGPSGNEKLFF.

V gene TRBV4-2 combines with J gene TRBJ2-3; TRBD2 agrees at 11 bases. The CDR3 spans 16 residues. Germline-derived CDR1 and CDR2 are LGHNA and YNFKEQ. J lost 4 bases, V lost 4 bases, and 7 bases had no gene match. CDR3 DNA: TGTGCCAGCAGCCCACTTAGCGGGGGGGCTTCAGATACGCAGTATTTT. Amino acids: CASSPLSGGASDTQYF.

This clone was found once. V usage is TRBV2 and J usage is TRBJ2-2, with D perhaps TRBD1 (7 bases). This CDR3 comprises 15 residues. Germline loops: CDR1 SNHLY, CDR2 FYNNEI. V dropped 8 bases and J dropped 0 bases, with 13 bases sitting between them. This CDR3 reads CASRRGTANTGELFF. CDR3 nucleotides: TGTGCCAGCCGGAGGGGGACAGCGAACACCGGGGAGCTGTTTTTT.

The rearrangement joins TRBV14 to TRBJ1-1; no reliable D call. The CDR3 covers 13 residues. Germline CDR1 and CDR2: SGHDN and FVKESK. V lost 5 bases to trimming and J lost 1 base, with 8 bases between them. CDR3 amino acids: CASSNYGNTEAFF. The CDR3, as DNA: TGTGCCAGCAGCAATTACGGGAACACTGAAGCTTTCTTT.

This sequence joins TRBV6-6 and TRBJ1-1; no firm D call. CDR1 and CDR2 from the germline V gene are MNHNY and SVGAGI (reference sequence). Trimming took 4 bases from V and 1 from J, leaving 10 bases between them. CDR3 length equals 14 residues. CDR3 bases: TGTGCCAGCAGTTTTGGACCCGGGAACACTGAAGCTTTCTTT. This encodes CASSFGPGNTEAFF.

The V and J genes are TRBV5-1 and TRBJ1-1; 12 bases are a match to TRBD1. Per germline, CDR1 SGHRS and CDR2 YFSETQ. The CDR3 is 20 residues long. The V gene end was trimmed by 2 bases and the J gene end by 3 bases; junction bases not matched to a gene: 17. This chain's CDR3 is CASSLKRDRGPSVVYTEAFF. CDR3 in DNA: TGCGCCAGCAGCTTAAAACGGGACAGGGGGCCCAGTGTTGTTTACACTGAAGCTTTCTTT.

The chain links TRBV4-1 to TRBJ2-5; 7 bases match TRBD1. This CDR3 region has 19 residues. Trimming took 0 bases from V and 1 from J; bases not matched to a gene: 14. From germline, CDR1 is MGHRA and CDR2 YSYEKL. The CDR3 spells CASSQDPTGAGVRQETQYF. The CDR3 nucleotides are TGCGCCAGCAGCCAAGACCCAACAGGGGCAGGGGTTCGCCAAGAGACCCAGTACTTC.

V and J are TRBV5-1 and TRBJ1-1, with D tentatively TRBD1 (5 bases). The V and J ends lost 2 bases and 4 bases respectively, with 9 bases between them. The germline gives CDR1 SGHRS, CDR2 YFSETQ. This CDR3 is built from 13 residues. Written as DNA, the CDR3 is TGCGCCAGCAGCTTTCTGGGGGGCACTGAAGCTTTCTTT. Translated, it gives CASSFLGGTEAFF.

The chain joins TRBV9 to TRBJ1-6, with 7 nucleotides matching TRBD1. CDR1 and CDR2 (germline): SGDLS, YYNGEE. The J segment lost 5 bases and the V segment lost 3 bases, leaving 8 bases of the junction unmatched. The CDR3 is 16 amino acids. CDR3: CASSAQGGGNNSPLHF. The CDR3 DNA sequence: TGTGCCAGCAGCGCACAGGGAGGGGGCAATAATTCACCCCTCCACTTT.

The J gene is TRBJ1-1, the V gene TRBV5-1; D not resolved. Trimming shortened V by 7 bases and J by 3 bases, and 13 bases separated the two germline ends. The CDR3 is made up of 13 amino acids. Per the germline V gene, CDR1 is SGHRS and CDR2 is YFSETQ. This chain's CDR3 is CASGLTEYTEAFF. The DNA of the CDR3 is TGCGCCAGCGGCCTAACGGAATACACTGAAGCTTTCTTT. The complete variable domain, with remaining parts taken from reference TRBV5-1 and TRBJ1-1, reads KAGVTQTPRYLIKTRGQQVTLSCSPISGHRSVSWYQQTPGQGLQFLFEYFSETQRNKGNFPGRFSGRQFSNSRSEMNVSTLELGDSALYLCASGLTEYTEAFFGQGTRLTVV.

J is TRBJ1-2 and V is TRBV10-2; maybe TRBD1 (5 bases). Trimming cost V 3 bases and J 4 bases, with 12 bases left between them. Germline V gene lookup returns CDR1 WSHSY and CDR2 SAAADI. The CDR3 has 14 residues. The CDR3 region has the DNA TGCGCCAGCAGTGATGCACCAAGGGGCTATGGCTACACCTTC. Protein: CASSDAPRGYGYTF.

The chain couples TRBV5-1 to TRBJ2-7; D gene unclear. Germline V CDR1 and CDR2: SGHRS, YFSETQ. V was trimmed by 0 bases and J by 6 bases, leaving 4 bases between them. The CDR3 extends over 11 amino acids. CDR3 in DNA: TGCGCCAGCAGCTTGGAAGGCGAGCAGTACTTC. Encoded protein: CASSLEGEQYF.

The V gene is TRBV28, the J gene TRBJ1-2, with TRBD1 as a possible D gene (5 bases). This CDR3 region has 14 residues. CDR1 MDHEN and CDR2 SYDVKM come from the germline V gene. V was trimmed by 6 bases and J by 5 bases, leaving 16 bases between them. The CDR3 DNA reads as TGTGCCAGCAGGCCTTGGGGGGAGGGATATGGCTACACCTTC. Its protein product is CASRPWGEGYGYTF.

The CDR3 spells CASSRGQFNYGYTF. CDR3 nucleotides: TGTGCCAGCAGCAGGGGACAGTTCAACTATGGCTACACCTTC. The V gene is TRBV6-5, the J gene TRBJ1-2, with 7 bases lining up with TRBD1. There are 14 residues in the CDR3. With V trimmed by 6 bases and J by 2 bases, 6 bases remained unmatched. From germline, CDR1 is MNHEY and CDR2 SVGAGI.

This chain connects TRBV30 to TRBJ2-4, with a tentative D call TRBD2 (7 bases). The germline V gene has CDR1 GTSNPN and CDR2 SVGIG (reference sequence). With 0 bases removed from V and 1 base from J, the gap between germline ends came to 10 bases. This CDR3 has 15 amino acids. CDR3 in DNA: TGTGCCTGGAGTGTTGGGGGGGCGGCCAAAAACATTCAGTACTTC. Protein product: CAWSVGGAAKNIQYF. The full variable domain, completed using reference TRBV30 and TRBJ2-4, is SQTIHQWPATLVQPVGSPLSLECTVEGTSNPNLYWYRQAAGRGLQLLFYSVGIGQISSEVPQNLSASRPQDRQFILSSKKLLLSDSGFYLCAWSVGGAAKNIQYFGAGTRLSVL.

The count of this clone is one. V and J are TRBV18 and TRBJ2-1, with TRBD1 matching over 9 bases. The CDR3 extends over 16 amino acids. The germline V gene has CDR1 KGHSH and CDR2 LQKENI. Trimming removed 1 base from V and 4 bases from J; junction bases left unmatched: 5. This CDR3 reads CASSPRDRVRYNEQFF. The CDR3 DNA is TGTGCCAGCTCACCACGGGACAGGGTGAGGTACAATGAGCAGTTCTTC.